What follows is one TCR beta chain and its context. The antigen is unknown. The protocol was immunoSEQ multiplex PCR, while the TCRdb copy is restricted to in-frame clones and leaves out a portion. The sample includes 160,000 or so clones, roughly 80% seen only once; the top ten take around 4.5%. The source of the sample is a study of cytotoxic CD8 clonotypes in ibrutinib-treated CLL. Overall study results and limits: Rising at ibrutinib response, clonality subsequently fell back toward baseline at progression. With treatment, public clonotypes, which were uncommon, either contracted or remained stable.

PBMCs that had been cryopreserved were the source of roughly 2.2 micrograms of genomic DNA for TCR beta libraries. The receptor's source is a human donor with chronic lymphocytic leukemia. The input for sequencing was PBMCs, taken after 24 months of ibrutinib treatment.

The CDR3 reads CASSDRDNYGYTF. Written as DNA, the CDR3 is TGTGCCAGCAGTGACCGGGACAACTATGGCTACACCTTC. The chain is built from TRBV6-1 and TRBJ1-2; TRBD1 might be the D (5 bases). V lost 3 bases and J 2 bases, leaving 7 bases between the germline ends. This CDR3 has 13 amino acids. Germline V gene sequence: CDR1 MNHNS, CDR2 SASEGT.